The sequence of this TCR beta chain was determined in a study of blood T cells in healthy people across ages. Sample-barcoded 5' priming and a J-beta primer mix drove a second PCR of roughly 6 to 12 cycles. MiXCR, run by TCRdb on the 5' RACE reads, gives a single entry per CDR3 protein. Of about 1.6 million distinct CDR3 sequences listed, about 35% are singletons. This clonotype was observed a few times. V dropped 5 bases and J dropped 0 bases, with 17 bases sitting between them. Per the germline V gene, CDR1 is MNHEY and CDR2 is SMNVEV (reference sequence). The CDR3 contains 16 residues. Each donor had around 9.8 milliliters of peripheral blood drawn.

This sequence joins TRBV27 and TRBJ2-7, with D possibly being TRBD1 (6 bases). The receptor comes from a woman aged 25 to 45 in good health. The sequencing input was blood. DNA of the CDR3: TGTGCCAGCAGTCCATCCACCGGGACAAACTCCTACGAGCAGTACTTC. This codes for CASSPSTGTNSYEQYF.